Included here is one TCR beta chain sequence, with context. Its antigen remains unidentified. CDR1 ENHRY and CDR2 SYGVKD come from the germline V gene. The CDR3 contains 12 residues. V was shortened by 11 bases and J by 1 base, with 11 bases between the two germline ends. This specimen comes from a study of Ad26.COV2.S vaccination and SARS-CoV-2 variants. Method: immunoSEQ multiplex PCR; TCRdb's copy keeps in-frame clones and lacks some. The profile shows about 350,000 clones, around nine tenths of them singletons. Treatment in this sample: over 15 received Ad26.COV2.S at low or high dose, single or two shots; about 5 received placebo; per-sample allocation not given. Samples came from day 63 after the first vaccine or placebo injection. Study-wide results and caveats: It was reported that spike-specific CD8+ and CD4+ T cell responses were substantially broad after vaccination. Placebo recipients and vaccine recipients were similar in non-spike TCR breadth. Vaccine recipients showed a spike-specific TCR breadth that was higher than in placebo recipients.

The TCR comes from a person between 18 and 59 years old who received the Ad26.COV2.S COVID-19 vaccine or a placebo. Sequencing was performed on peripheral blood, taken in a trial of Ad26.COV2.S vaccine versus placebo. This sequence joins TRBV10-3 and TRBJ1-1; D is perhaps TRBD1 (5 bases). CDR3: CASRQPNTEAFF. The DNA of the CDR3 is TGTGCCTCTCGACAGCCGAACACTGAAGCTTTCTTT.